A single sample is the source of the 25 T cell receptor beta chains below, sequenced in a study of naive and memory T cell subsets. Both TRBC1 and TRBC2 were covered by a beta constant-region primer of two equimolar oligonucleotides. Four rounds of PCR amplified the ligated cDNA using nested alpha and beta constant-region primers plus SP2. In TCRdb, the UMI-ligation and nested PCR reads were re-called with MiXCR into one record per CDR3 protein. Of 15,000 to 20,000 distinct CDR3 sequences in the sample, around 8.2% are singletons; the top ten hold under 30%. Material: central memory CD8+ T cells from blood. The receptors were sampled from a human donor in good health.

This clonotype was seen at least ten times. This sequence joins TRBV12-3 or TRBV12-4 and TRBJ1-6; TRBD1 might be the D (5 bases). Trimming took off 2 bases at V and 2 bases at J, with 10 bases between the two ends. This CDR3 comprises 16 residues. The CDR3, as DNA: TGTGCCAGCAGTTTAAAGGGGCTGGCCTATAATTCACCCCTCCACTTT. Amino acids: CASSLKGLAYNSPLHF.

CDR3 protein: CASGPPGGIYYEQYF. CDR3 nucleotide sequence: TGTGCTAGTGGTCCTCCCGGCGGGATTTACTACGAGCAGTACTTC. The chain is built from TRBV12-5 and TRBJ2-7, with D possibly being TRBD2 (6 bases). CDR1 is LGHNT, CDR2 FRNRAP, per germline. Deletions cut 5 bases from V and 3 bases from J, with 17 bases between. This CDR3 comprises 15 residues.

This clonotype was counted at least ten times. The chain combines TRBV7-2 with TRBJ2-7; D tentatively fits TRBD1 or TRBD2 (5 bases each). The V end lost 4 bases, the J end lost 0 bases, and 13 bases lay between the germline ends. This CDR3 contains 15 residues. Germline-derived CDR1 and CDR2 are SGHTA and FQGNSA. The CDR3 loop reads CASSSLLGTSYEQYF. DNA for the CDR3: TGTGCCAGCAGCTCCCTTCTAGGGACCTCCTACGAGCAGTACTTC. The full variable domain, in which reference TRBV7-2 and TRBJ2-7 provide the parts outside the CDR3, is GAGVSQSPSNKVTEKGKDVELRCDPISGHTALYWYRQSLGQGLEFLIYFQGNSAPDKSGLPSDRFSAERTGGSVSTLTIQRTQQEDSAVYLCASSSLLGTSYEQYFGPGTRLTVT.

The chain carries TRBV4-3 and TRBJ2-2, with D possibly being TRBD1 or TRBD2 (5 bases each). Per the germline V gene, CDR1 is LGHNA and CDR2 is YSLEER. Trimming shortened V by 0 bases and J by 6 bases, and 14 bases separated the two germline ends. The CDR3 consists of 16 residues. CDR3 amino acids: CASSQDRPGSPGELFF. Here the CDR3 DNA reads TGCGCCAGCAGCCAAGATCGCCCAGGGAGCCCCGGGGAGCTGTTTTTT.

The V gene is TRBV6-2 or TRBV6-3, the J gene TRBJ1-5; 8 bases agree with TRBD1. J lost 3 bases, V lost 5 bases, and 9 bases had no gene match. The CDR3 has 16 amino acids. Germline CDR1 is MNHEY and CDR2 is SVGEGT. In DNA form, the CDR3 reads TGTGCCAGCAGTCTCCCCGGACAGGGTTACAATCAGCCCCAGCATTTT. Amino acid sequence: CASSLPGQGYNQPQHF.

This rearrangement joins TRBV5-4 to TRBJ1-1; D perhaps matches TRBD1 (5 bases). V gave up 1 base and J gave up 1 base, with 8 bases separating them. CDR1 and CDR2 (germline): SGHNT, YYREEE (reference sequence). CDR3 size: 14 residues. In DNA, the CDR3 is TGTGCCAGCAGCTTGAGGGGCAAGAACACTGAAGCTTTCTTT. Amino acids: CASSLRGKNTEAFF. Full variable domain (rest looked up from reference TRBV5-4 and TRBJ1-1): ETGVTQSPTHLIKTRGQQVTLRCSSQSGHNTVSWYQQALGQGPQFIFQYYREEENGRGNFPPRFSGLQFPNYSSELNVNALELDDSALYLCASSLRGKNTEAFFGQGTRLTVV.

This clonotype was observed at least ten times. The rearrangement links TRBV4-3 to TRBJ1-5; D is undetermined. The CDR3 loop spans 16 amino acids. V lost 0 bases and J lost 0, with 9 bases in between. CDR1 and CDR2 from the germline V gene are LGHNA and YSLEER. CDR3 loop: CASSQDRGNSNQPQHF. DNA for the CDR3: TGCGCCAGCAGCCAAGATCGGGGAAATAGCAATCAGCCCCAGCATTTT.

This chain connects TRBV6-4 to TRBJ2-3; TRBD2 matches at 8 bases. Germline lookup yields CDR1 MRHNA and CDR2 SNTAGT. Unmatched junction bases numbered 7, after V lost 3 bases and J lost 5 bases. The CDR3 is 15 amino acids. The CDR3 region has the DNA TGTGCCAGCAGTGAGTCCGGGGGGGCCGGAGATACGCAGTATTTT. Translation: CASSESGGAGDTQYF.

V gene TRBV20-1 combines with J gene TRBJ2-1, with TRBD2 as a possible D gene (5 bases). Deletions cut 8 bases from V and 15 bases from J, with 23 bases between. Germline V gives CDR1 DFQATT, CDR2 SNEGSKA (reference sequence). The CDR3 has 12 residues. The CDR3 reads CSTTTWWPSGFF. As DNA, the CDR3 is TGCAGTACTACGACGTGGTGGCCCAGCGGGTTCTTC.

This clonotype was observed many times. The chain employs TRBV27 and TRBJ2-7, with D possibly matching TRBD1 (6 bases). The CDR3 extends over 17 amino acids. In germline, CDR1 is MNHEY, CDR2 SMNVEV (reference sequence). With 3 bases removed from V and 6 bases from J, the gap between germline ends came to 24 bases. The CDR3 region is CASSFARGGGGGGEQYF. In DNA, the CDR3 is TGTGCCAGCAGTTTTGCCCGAGGTGGTGGGGGCGGCGGCGAGCAGTACTTC.

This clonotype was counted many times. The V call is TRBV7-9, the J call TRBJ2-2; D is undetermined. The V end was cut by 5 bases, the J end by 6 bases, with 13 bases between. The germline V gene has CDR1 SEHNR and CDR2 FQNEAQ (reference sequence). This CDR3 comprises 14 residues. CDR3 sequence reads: CASSPALGSGELFF. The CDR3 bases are TGTGCCAGCAGCCCCGCGTTGGGCTCCGGGGAGCTGTTTTTT.

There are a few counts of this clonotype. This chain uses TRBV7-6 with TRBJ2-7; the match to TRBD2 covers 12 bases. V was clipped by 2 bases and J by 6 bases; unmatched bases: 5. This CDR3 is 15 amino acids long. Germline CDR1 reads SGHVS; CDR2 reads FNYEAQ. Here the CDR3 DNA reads TGTGCCAGCAGCTTACTAGCGGGAGGGCTTCGCGAGCAGTACTTC. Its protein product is CASSLLAGGLREQYF.

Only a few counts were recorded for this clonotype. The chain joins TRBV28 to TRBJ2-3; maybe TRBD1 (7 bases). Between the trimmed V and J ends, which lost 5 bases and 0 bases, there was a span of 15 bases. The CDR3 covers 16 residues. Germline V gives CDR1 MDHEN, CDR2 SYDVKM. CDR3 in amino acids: CASSPEEGASTDTQYF. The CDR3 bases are TGTGCCAGCAGTCCTGAGGAGGGGGCCAGCACAGATACGCAGTATTTT.

CDR3 bases: TGTGCCAGCAGCCCCAAAAGTTGGCAGATCACAGATACGCAGTATTTT. Its translation: CASSPKSWQITDTQYF. The genes are TRBV7-9 and TRBJ2-3; D remains ambiguous. Germline V CDR1 and CDR2: SEHNR, FQNEAQ (reference sequence). This CDR3 is built from 16 residues. V lost 5 bases and J 2 bases, leaving 17 bases between the germline ends.

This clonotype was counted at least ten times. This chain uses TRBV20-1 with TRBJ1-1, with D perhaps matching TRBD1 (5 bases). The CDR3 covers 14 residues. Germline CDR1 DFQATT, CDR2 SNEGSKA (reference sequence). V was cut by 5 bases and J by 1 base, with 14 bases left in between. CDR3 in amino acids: CSAGGGDSNTEAFF. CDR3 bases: TGCAGTGCTGGGGGGGGTGATTCGAACACTGAAGCTTTCTTT.

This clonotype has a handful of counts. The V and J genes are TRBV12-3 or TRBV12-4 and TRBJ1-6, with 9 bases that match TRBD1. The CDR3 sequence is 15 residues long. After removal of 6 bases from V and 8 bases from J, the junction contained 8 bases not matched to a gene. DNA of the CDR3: TGTGCCAGCAGACCCCCGGGACAGGGTGATTCACCCCTCCACTTT. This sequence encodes CASRPPGQGDSPLHF.

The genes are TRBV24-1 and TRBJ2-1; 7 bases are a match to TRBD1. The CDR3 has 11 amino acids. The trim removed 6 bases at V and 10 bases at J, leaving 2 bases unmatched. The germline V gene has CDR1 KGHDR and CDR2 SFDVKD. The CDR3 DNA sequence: TGTGCCACCAGTTGGGGACAGGAGCAGTTCTTC. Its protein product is CATSWGQEQFF.

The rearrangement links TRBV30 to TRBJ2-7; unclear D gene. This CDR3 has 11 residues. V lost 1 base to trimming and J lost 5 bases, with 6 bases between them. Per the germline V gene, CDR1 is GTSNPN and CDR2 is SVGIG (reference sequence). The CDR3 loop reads CAWSAADEQYF. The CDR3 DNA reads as TGTGCCTGGAGTGCGGCGGACGAGCAGTACTTC.

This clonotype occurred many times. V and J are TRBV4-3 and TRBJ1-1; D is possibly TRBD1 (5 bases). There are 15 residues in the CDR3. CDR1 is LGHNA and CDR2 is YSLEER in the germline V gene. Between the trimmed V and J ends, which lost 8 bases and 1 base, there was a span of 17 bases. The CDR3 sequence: CASRIESGSNTEAFF. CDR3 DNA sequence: TGCGCCAGCCGGATAGAGTCAGGGTCGAACACTGAAGCTTTCTTT.

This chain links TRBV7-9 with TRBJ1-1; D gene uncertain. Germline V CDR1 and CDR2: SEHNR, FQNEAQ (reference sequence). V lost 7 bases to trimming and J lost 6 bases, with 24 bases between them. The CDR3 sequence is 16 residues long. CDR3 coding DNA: TGTGCCAGCAACCTCCCCCGGGGATGGAGAATCCCTGAAGCTTTCTTT. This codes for CASNLPRGWRIPEAFF. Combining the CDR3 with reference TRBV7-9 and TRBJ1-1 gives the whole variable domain DTGVSQNPRHKITKRGQNVTFRCDPISEHNRLYWYRQTLGQGPEFLTYFQNEAQLEKSRLLSDRFSAERPKGSFSTLEIQRTEQGDSAMYLCASNLPRGWRIPEAFFGQGTRLTVV.

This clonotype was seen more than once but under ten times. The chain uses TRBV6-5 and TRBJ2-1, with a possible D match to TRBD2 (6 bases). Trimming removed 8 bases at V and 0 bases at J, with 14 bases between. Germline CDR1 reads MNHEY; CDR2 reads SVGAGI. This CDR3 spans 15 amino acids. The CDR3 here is CASGGTLSSYNEQFF. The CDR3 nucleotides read TGTGCCAGCGGAGGGACCCTGAGCTCCTACAATGAGCAGTTCTTC.

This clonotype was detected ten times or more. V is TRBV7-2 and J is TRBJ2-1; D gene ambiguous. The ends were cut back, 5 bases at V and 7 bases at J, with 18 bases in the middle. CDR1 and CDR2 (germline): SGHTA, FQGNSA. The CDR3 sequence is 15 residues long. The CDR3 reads CASSHPSSARNEQFF. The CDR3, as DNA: TGTGCCAGCAGCCACCCCTCTTCCGCGAGGAATGAGCAGTTCTTC.

The CDR3: CASQKYEQYF. CDR3 sequence (DNA): TGTGCCAGCCAAAAGTACGAGCAGTACTTC. The chain carries TRBV28 and TRBJ2-7, with D uncertain. From germline, CDR1 is MDHEN and CDR2 SYDVKM. The CDR3 runs 10 residues. The V gene lost 8 bases and the J gene lost 4 bases, with 6 bases spanning the gap. The whole variable domain, remainder taken from reference TRBV28 and TRBJ2-7, is DVKVTQSSRYLVKRTGEKVFLECVQDMDHENMFWYRQDPGLGLRLIYFSYDVKMKEKGDIPEGYSVSREKKERFSLILESASTNQTSMYLCASQKYEQYFGPGTRLTVT.

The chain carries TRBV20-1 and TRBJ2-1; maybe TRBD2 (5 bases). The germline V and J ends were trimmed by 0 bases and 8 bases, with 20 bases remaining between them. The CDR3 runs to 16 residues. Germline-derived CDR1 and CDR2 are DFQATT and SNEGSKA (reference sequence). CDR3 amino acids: CSARDPGGLGSYEQFF. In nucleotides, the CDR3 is TGCAGTGCTAGAGACCCCGGAGGCCTTGGCTCGTATGAGCAGTTCTTC.

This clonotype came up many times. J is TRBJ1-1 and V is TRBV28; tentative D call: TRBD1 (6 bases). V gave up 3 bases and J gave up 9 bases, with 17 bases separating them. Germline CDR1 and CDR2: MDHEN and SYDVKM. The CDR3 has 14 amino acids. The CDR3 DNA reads TGTGCCAGCAGTTTCCTATCCTCGACAGGAAAAGCTTTCTTT. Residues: CASSFLSSTGKAFF.